Included here is one T cell receptor beta chain sequence, with context. The CDR3 covers 12 residues. TCRdb re-analyzed the 5' RACE reads; it lists each CDR3 protein once, without DNA. The listing records 330,000 or so distinct CDR3 sequences. The data were obtained in a study of monozygotic twins with inflammatory bowel disease. Sequenced: blood. The receptor was isolated from a human donor with ulcerative colitis or Crohn's disease, or a healthy co-twin of an affected twin (not recorded which). This chain joins TRBV12-3 or TRBV12-4 and TRBJ2-1; the D call of TRBD1 rests on TCRdb alone, since no DNA is present to check it. This CDR3 reads CASRRQYNEQFF.